This T cell receptor (beta chain) was retrieved from a study of siplizumab effects on memory and regulatory T cells. Notes on the study in general: The alloreactive clones that mapped to unstimulated subsets made up only a minor fraction. Of the proliferating CD4+ or CD8+ clones, roughly 75-97% lacked a naive or memory phenotype that could be assigned. Versus roughly 27% in controls, the mappable alloreactive CD4+ clones averaged around 69% Treg-derived with siplizumab.

Germline CDR1 reads GTSNPN; CDR2 reads SVGIG (reference sequence). This CDR3 is 14 amino acids long. V was trimmed by 2 bases and J by 5 bases, leaving 13 bases between them. Sequencing used immunoSEQ multiplex PCR; TCRdb keeps in-frame clones, though not all of them. In the table there are around 100,000 clones, about 93% of which are singletons. This clone has a handful of counts. Its antigen remains unidentified. The chain uses TRBV30 and TRBJ1-5, with D unclear. The source of this sequence is a human donor in good health. The source material was Tregs sorted from blood. CDR3 in amino acids: CAWSSLSWDQPQHF. The DNA for the CDR3 is TGTGCCTGGAGTAGCTTGAGTTGGGATCAGCCCCAGCATTTT.